These 5 T cell receptor beta chains share one sample of origin, sequenced in a study of regulatory T cells in long-lasting Graves disease. HTBI primers from iRepertoire and Arm-PCR of CDR3 regions yielded the TCR beta libraries. TCRdb passed the multiplex PCR reads through MiXCR, listing each CDR3 protein once. The sample yields under 800,000 distinct CDR3 sequences, under 20% seen once. Noted time point: newly diagnosed GD, antithyroid drugs for less than 3 months. The TCR library was made from RNA extracted from PBMCs. This same sample was also taken into another study, of T cells in Graves' hyperthyroidism and ophthalmopathy.

Source: peripheral blood mononuclear cells (PBMCs), taken at new diagnosis, from a patient treated with antithyroid drugs. These receptors all come from a woman in her 30s with Graves disease.

This clonotype was recorded many times. The chain joins TRBV7-2 to TRBJ2-1, with 8 bases identical to TRBD2. V trimming: 4 bases; J trimming: 9 bases; junction bases outside the gene matches: 11. Germline lookup yields CDR1 SGHTA and CDR2 FQGNSA. CDR3 length equals 15 residues. CDR3: CASSSTSARSIEQFF. The DNA for the CDR3 is TGTGCCAGCAGCTCGACTAGCGCGAGGAGCATTGAGCAGTTCTTC. The variable domain in full, completed from reference TRBV7-2 and TRBJ2-1, reads GAGVSQSPSNKVTEKGKDVELRCDPISGHTALYWYRQSLGQGLEFLIYFQGNSAPDKSGLPSDRFSAERTGGSVSTLTIQRTQQEDSAVYLCASSSTSARSIEQFFGPGTRLTVL.

The chain carries TRBV3-1 and TRBJ1-1; TRBD1 might be the D (6 bases). This CDR3 has 11 residues. The V end lost 10 bases, the J end lost 8 bases, and 14 bases lay between the germline ends. The germline gives CDR1 LGHDT, CDR2 YNNKEL (reference sequence). CDR3 residues: CATNSGTEAFF. The CDR3 DNA follows: TGTGCCACTAATTCCGGGACAGAAGCTTTCTTT.

This clonotype was recorded at least ten times. V usage is TRBV28 and J usage is TRBJ2-1; 11 bases line up with TRBD2. This CDR3 region has 17 residues. Germline assignment: CDR1 MDHEN and CDR2 SYDVKM. The J segment lost 9 bases and the V segment lost 5 bases, leaving 15 bases of the junction unmatched. CDR3 nucleotide sequence: TGTGCCAGCAGTCAGCCGAAACTAGCGGGAGTTGGCACTGAGCAGTTCTTC. It yields the protein CASSQPKLAGVGTEQFF.

This clonotype was seen repeatedly, ten times or more. The rearrangement uses TRBV28 and TRBJ2-3, with 8 bases lining up with TRBD2. V trimming: 3 bases; J trimming: 6 bases; junction bases outside the gene matches: 11. Germline V gives CDR1 MDHEN, CDR2 SYDVKM. The CDR3 contains 16 residues. The CDR3 reads CASSFMGGRPKDTQYF. The CDR3 nucleotides are TGTGCCAGCAGTTTTATGGGCGGGAGGCCGAAGGATACGCAGTATTTT.

This clonotype was counted ten times or more. The chain is built from TRBV20-1 and TRBJ1-2; 9 nucleotides align to TRBD1. CDR3 length: 15 residues. CDR1 and CDR2 from the germline V gene are DFQATT and SNEGSKA (reference sequence). The J segment lost 6 bases and the V segment lost 3 bases, leaving 11 bases of the junction unmatched. The CDR3 DNA sequence: TGCAGTGCTAGTGTTGGGACAGGGCATATAGATGGCTACACCTTC. Translation: CSASVGTGHIDGYTF.